Presented here are 10 T cell receptor beta chains from one specimen sequenced in a study of blood T cell repertoires in COVID-19. TCRdb's table, derived via immunoSEQ multiplex PCR, lists solely in-frame clones and lacks some. The top ten clones hold 3% to 3.5% of a sample with roughly 64,000 clones, about nine tenths of them seen once. Sequenced material: peripheral blood. Receptors originate from a man over 45 with active COVID-19.

In DNA form, the CDR3 reads TGCGCCAGCAGCCACCACCTGAAGGGCGGGAGTGGATCGTACAATGAGCAGTTCTTC. This encodes CASSHHLKGGSGSYNEQFF. This rearrangement joins TRBV4-1 to TRBJ2-1, with 7 bases aligning to TRBD2. The CDR3 totals 19 residues. Germline V lookup: CDR1 MGHRA, CDR2 YSYEKL. With 3 bases clipped from V and 4 bases from J, the junction kept 18 bases outside the gene matches.

This chain uses TRBV5-1 with TRBJ1-2; TRBD1 aligns across 9 bases. V dropped 3 bases and J dropped 8; count of bases not matched to a gene: 17. Looked up from germline, CDR1 is SGHRS and CDR2 is YFSETQ. The CDR3 runs 17 residues. CDR3 sequence: CASSSLSPGQGSEGYTF. In DNA form, the CDR3 reads TGCGCCAGCAGCTCCCTGAGCCCGGGACAGGGTTCTGAAGGCTACACCTTC.

This chain joins TRBV29-1 and TRBJ2-2; 7 bases are a match to TRBD1. Germline V lookup: CDR1 SQVTM, CDR2 ANQGSEA. V lost 7 bases and J lost 5; bases outside the gene matches: 10. The CDR3 spans 14 residues. Here the CDR3 reads CSGQGGAGTGELFF. CDR3 bases: TGCAGCGGGCAAGGGGGCGCGGGTACCGGGGAGCTGTTTTTT.

This sequence joins TRBV18 and TRBJ2-5; D gene unclear. The CDR3 contains 15 residues. V lost 0 bases and J 3 bases, leaving 11 bases between the germline ends. CDR1 KGHSH and CDR2 LQKENI come from the germline V gene. CDR3 DNA sequence: TGTGCCAGCTCACCACCGTCACTACCCAAAGAGACCCAGTACTTC. This gives the protein CASSPPSLPKETQYF.

The chain employs TRBV5-3 and TRBJ2-1; maybe TRBD2 (6 bases). TRBV5-3 is reported as an ORF; its role is uncertain. The CDR3 loop spans 13 amino acids. Trimming pared 6 bases from V and 7 bases from J, leaving 14 bases between. The chain's CDR3 is CARNGPGRNEQFF. The CDR3 region has the DNA TGTGCCAGAAATGGCCCCGGGAGAAATGAGCAGTTCTTC.

The rearrangement uses TRBV6-6 and TRBJ1-1, with D maybe TRBD1 (6 bases). From germline, CDR1 is MNHNY and CDR2 SVGAGI (reference sequence). The V and J ends lost 6 bases and 0 bases respectively, with 11 bases between them. The CDR3 loop spans 14 amino acids. CDR3 sequence: CASSTGQLNTEAFF. The CDR3, as DNA: TGTGCCAGCAGCACCGGACAGCTGAACACTGAAGCTTTCTTT.

This chain connects TRBV3-1 (or the pseudogene TRBV3-2) to TRBJ1-6; tentatively, D is TRBD1 (6 bases). The CDR3 consists of 14 residues. Germline lookup yields CDR1 LGHDT and CDR2 YNNKEL (reference sequence). Deletions cut 5 bases from V and 10 bases from J, with 15 bases between. CDR3 sequence (DNA): TGTGCCAGCAGCGACGCAGGGGTAAAATCACCCCTCCACTTT. Protein product: CASSDAGVKSPLHF.

This chain uses TRBV30 with TRBJ1-1; 7 bases line up with TRBD1. Trimming cost V 1 base and J 1 base; bases outside gene matches: 3. The CDR3 is made up of 14 amino acids. Germline V gives CDR1 GTSNPN, CDR2 SVGIG (reference sequence). This chain's CDR3 is CAWSAGQPNTEAFF. CDR3 coding DNA: TGTGCCTGGAGTGCGGGACAGCCGAACACTGAAGCTTTCTTT.

The chain combines TRBV29-1 with TRBJ2-2; D perhaps matches TRBD1 (5 bases). The CDR3 has 14 residues. The germline CDR1 and CDR2 sequences are SQVTM and ANQGSEA. V lost 6 bases and J 5 bases, leaving 16 bases between the germline ends. The CDR3 spells CSVERGETTGELFF. For the CDR3, the DNA is TGCAGCGTGGAAAGGGGCGAGACGACCGGGGAGCTGTTTTTT.

This clone was seen a few times. This chain joins TRBV11-2 and TRBJ2-7; D may be TRBD2 (5 bases). The V end was cut by 2 bases, the J end by 6 bases, with 11 bases between. From germline, CDR1 is SGHAT and CDR2 FQNNGV. The CDR3 is 13 residues long. DNA of the CDR3: TGTGCCAGCAGCTTAAAATCGCGGGCCGAGCAGTACTTC. As protein: CASSLKSRAEQYF.